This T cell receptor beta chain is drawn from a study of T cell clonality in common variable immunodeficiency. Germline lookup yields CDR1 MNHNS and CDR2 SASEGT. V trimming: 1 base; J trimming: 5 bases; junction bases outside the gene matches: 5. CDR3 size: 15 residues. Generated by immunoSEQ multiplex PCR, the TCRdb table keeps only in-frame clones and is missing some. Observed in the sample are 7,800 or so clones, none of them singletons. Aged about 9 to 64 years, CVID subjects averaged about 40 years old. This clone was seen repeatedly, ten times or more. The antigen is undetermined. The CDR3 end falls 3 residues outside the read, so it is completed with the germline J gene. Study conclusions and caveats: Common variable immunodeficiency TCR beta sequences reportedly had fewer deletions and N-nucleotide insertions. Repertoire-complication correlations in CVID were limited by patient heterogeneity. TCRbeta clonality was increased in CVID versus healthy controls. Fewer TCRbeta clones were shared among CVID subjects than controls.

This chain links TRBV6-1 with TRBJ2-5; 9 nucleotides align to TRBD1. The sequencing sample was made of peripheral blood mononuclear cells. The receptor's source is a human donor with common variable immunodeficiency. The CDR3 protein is CASSEGDRVRETQYF. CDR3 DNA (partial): TGTGCCAGCAGTGAAGGGGACAGGGTACGGGAGACC.